This T cell receptor beta chain was sequenced during a study of cytomegalovirus exposure and HLA in healthy donors. Across the whole study: The early release's HLA-typed donors yielded some 85 million unique TCRs.

This CDR3 has 15 amino acids. Trimming removed 1 base at V and 8 bases at J, with 20 bases between. Looked up from germline, CDR1 is GTSNPN and CDR2 is SVGIG (reference sequence). PCR was performed using 60 Vbeta and 13 Jbeta primers. Produced via immunoSEQ multiplex PCR; TCRdb's table is partial and in-frame only. The sample includes under 200,000 clones, about 65% of them seen just once. V and J are TRBV30 and TRBJ1-1, with a weak D call TRBD1 (6 bases). The sequenced sample was PBMCs. The clonotype originates from a young woman in good health and CMV-seropositive. CDR3: CAWSARRTANREAFF. In DNA form, the CDR3 reads TGTGCCTGGAGTGCGAGAAGGACAGCGAACCGAGAAGCTTTCTTT.